The 26 T cell receptor beta chains presented below share a single source sample, sequenced in a study of shared clonotypes between healthy human individuals. Only in-frame clones appear in the TCRdb table, and some are missing; sequencing was by immunoSEQ multiplex PCR. The sample has 2 million to 2.5 million clones, 85% to 95% seen once. Sequences were obtained from naive CD4+ T cells from PBMCs. Subset of the sample: CD45RA+ positively selected. These receptors were collected from a man younger than 30 in good health. Some clones in this sample may be carry-over from other donors' samples.

The chain joins TRBV5-6 to TRBJ2-3, with D unresolved. V lost 0 bases to trimming and J lost 0 bases, with 14 bases between them. In germline, CDR1 is SGHDT, CDR2 YYEEEE. This CDR3 has 17 residues. The CDR3 reads CASSLARSAGSTDTQYF. The CDR3 DNA follows: TGTGCCAGCAGCTTGGCTAGGTCGGCAGGTAGCACAGATACGCAGTATTTT.

This chain uses TRBV29-1 with TRBJ1-6; a weak D match, TRBD1 (5 bases). CDR1 is SQVTM, CDR2 ANQGSEA, per germline. The CDR3 consists of 13 residues. Trimming stripped 6 bases from V and 7 bases from J, with 13 bases between. The CDR3 protein is CSVQRDENSPLHF. The DNA for the CDR3 is TGCAGCGTCCAGAGGGACGAAAATTCACCCCTCCACTTT.

The J gene is TRBJ1-3, the V gene TRBV9; D is unresolved. The V gene's germline CDR1 is SGDLS and CDR2 YYNGEE. CDR3 length: 13 amino acids. V was clipped by 3 bases and J by 0 bases, with 4 bases between them. The DNA of the CDR3 is TGTGCCAGCAGCGAGCACTCTGGAAACACCATATATTTT. This sequence encodes CASSEHSGNTIYF.

As regards this clone: The same CDR3 is also encoded by other DNA sequences in this sample. The V and J genes are TRBV5-6 and TRBJ2-1, with D unresolved. CDR1 and CDR2 from the germline V gene are SGHDT and YYEEEE. This CDR3 has 13 amino acids. Trimming removed 0 bases at V and 5 bases at J, with 6 bases between. The CDR3 here is CASSLGPNNEQFF. The CDR3 DNA reads TGTGCCAGCAGCTTGGGGCCCAACAATGAGCAGTTCTTC.

The chain couples TRBV5-6 to TRBJ1-1, with D possibly being TRBD1 (6 bases). Germline lookup yields CDR1 SGHDT and CDR2 YYEEEE. CDR3 size: 14 residues. V lost 1 base, J lost 4 bases, and 11 bases lay in between. CDR3 sequence: CASSLFRGVTEAFF. CDR3 nucleotide sequence: TGTGCCAGCAGCTTGTTCAGGGGTGTCACTGAAGCTTTCTTT.

This chain uses TRBV10-3 with TRBJ2-7; 8 bases map to TRBD1. Per the germline V gene, CDR1 is ENHRY and CDR2 is SYGVKD. This CDR3 contains 16 residues. V lost 0 bases and J lost 8; bases outside the gene matches: 12. The CDR3 region has the DNA TGTGCCATCAGTGAGTCCGGGACGGGACAGGTCATAAAGCAGTACTTC. Its translation is CAISESGTGQVIKQYF.

The chain is built from TRBV14 and TRBJ2-7; 7 nucleotides agree with TRBD2. V dropped 0 bases and J dropped 0; count of bases not matched to a gene: 14. The CDR3 contains 19 residues. Looked up from germline, CDR1 is SGHDN and CDR2 is FVKESK. The CDR3 sequence is CASSQDPPHGGGRSYEQYF. CDR3 nucleotide sequence: TGTGCCAGCAGCCAAGACCCCCCCCATGGGGGAGGGCGCTCCTACGAGCAGTACTTC.

J is TRBJ2-3 and V is TRBV6-1; 7 nucleotides line up with TRBD2. Germline CDR1 MNHNS, CDR2 SASEGT. The CDR3 sequence is 14 residues long. Trimming removed 6 bases from V and 6 bases from J; junction bases left unmatched: 9. The CDR3 bases are TGTGCCAGCAGGGTAGCCTGGGAGGGGGATACGCAGTATTTT. Protein product: CASRVAWEGDTQYF.

This chain's CDR3 is CASSMGGLAGNQETQYF. CDR3 DNA sequence: TGTGCCAGTAGTATGGGGGGGCTAGCGGGGAATCAAGAGACCCAGTACTTC. This chain links TRBV19 with TRBJ2-5; 9 nucleotides align to TRBD2. V was pared by 3 bases and J by 2 bases, with 10 bases of the junction left unmatched. Per germline, CDR1 LNHDA and CDR2 SQIVND (reference sequence). The length of the CDR3 is 17 residues.

The chain combines TRBV7-2 with TRBJ2-7, with 7 bases that match TRBD1. The CDR3 is made up of 14 amino acids. Germline assignment: CDR1 SGHTA and CDR2 FQGNSA. The V segment lost 2 bases and the J segment 6 bases; nucleotides outside the gene matches: 7. In nucleotides, the CDR3 is TGTGCCAGCAGCTTAAGCGCGCGACAGGGCGAGCAGTACTTC. It encodes CASSLSARQGEQYF.

The chain employs TRBV5-4 and TRBJ2-6; 10 bases agree with TRBD1. From germline, CDR1 is SGHNT and CDR2 YYREEE (reference sequence). The V segment lost 3 bases and the J segment 2 bases; nucleotides outside the gene matches: 2. CDR3 length equals 16 residues. The CDR3 sequence: CASSWGQGTGANVLTF. Written as DNA, the CDR3 is TGTGCCAGCAGCTGGGGACAGGGGACTGGGGCCAACGTCCTGACTTTC.

The chain couples TRBV12-1 to TRBJ2-7; the DNA was not used to check the table's D call, TRBD2. TRBV12-1 is an annotated pseudogene. The CDR3 has 13 amino acids. CDR3 region: CASSAPSSEEQYF. The CDR3 DNA follows: TGTGCCAGCAGCGCCCCTAGCTCCGAAGAGCAGTACTTC.

This sequence joins TRBV11-2 and TRBJ2-7; 8 bases are shared with TRBD2. The CDR3 totals 15 residues. CDR1 is SGHAT and CDR2 is FQNNGV in the germline V gene. The junction had 7 bases not matched to a gene; V was cut back by 2 bases and J by 4 bases. In DNA form, the CDR3 reads TGTGCCAGCAGCTTATCGGGAGGGCCCATGTACGAGCAGTACTTC. Its protein is CASSLSGGPMYEQYF.

This rearrangement joins TRBV10-1 to TRBJ1-3; a weak D match, TRBD1 (5 bases). The ends were cut back, 3 bases at V and 3 bases at J, with 24 bases in the middle. CDR3 length: 19 amino acids. Germline V gene sequence: CDR1 WNHNN, CDR2 SYGVQD (reference sequence). CDR3 nucleotide sequence: TGCGCCAGCAGTGATTCTGCGAAAGGAGGTCCGGGGGATGGAAACACCATATATTTT. Its translation is CASSDSAKGGPGDGNTIYF.

As regards this clone: Other nucleotide sequences from this sample produce the same CDR3. This chain links TRBV27 with TRBJ2-1, with 12 bases that match TRBD2. This CDR3 spans 14 amino acids. The junction had 1 base not matched to a gene; V was cut back by 3 bases and J by 7 bases. Germline V gene data show CDR1 as MNHEY and CDR2 as SMNVEV (reference sequence). CDR3 residues: CASSFLAGGNEQFF. The CDR3 DNA reads TGTGCCAGCAGTTTTCTAGCGGGAGGGAATGAGCAGTTCTTC.

The CDR3 DNA reads as TGTGCCAGCAGCTCCCGGACTAGCGGAAAATTCACAGATACGCAGTATTTT. Encoded protein: CASSSRTSGKFTDTQYF. The chain employs TRBV11-2 and TRBJ2-3; 10 nucleotides agree with TRBD2. Germline values: CDR1 SGHAT, CDR2 FQNNGV. Trimming removed 4 bases from V and 2 bases from J; junction bases left unmatched: 9. This CDR3 has 17 residues.

A note on this clone: At one of its ends the junction is not consistent with the germline gene, which may arise from a read error. The rearrangement joins TRBV15 to TRBJ1-2, with 8 bases that match TRBD1. This CDR3 has 15 residues. From germline, CDR1 is LNHNV and CDR2 YYDKDF (reference sequence). CDR3: CATRRAGGKEGGYTF. Written as DNA, the CDR3 is TGTGCCACCCGCAGGGCAGGGGGCAAGGAGGGCGGCTACACCTTC.

The chain carries TRBV28 and TRBJ1-5; D unclear. V gave up 6 bases and J gave up 2 bases, with 8 bases separating them. Germline V gene sequence: CDR1 MDHEN, CDR2 SYDVKM. The CDR3 covers 13 residues. The CDR3 sequence: CASREAGNQPQHF. CDR3 DNA sequence: TGTGCCAGCAGGGAGGCTGGCAATCAGCCCCAGCATTTT.

The table lists this clone with a few counts. The rearrangement links TRBV19 to TRBJ1-1; 11 bases are shared with TRBD1. CDR3 length equals 15 residues. Looked up from germline, CDR1 is LNHDA and CDR2 is SQIVND (reference sequence). After removal of 6 bases from V and 4 bases from J, the junction contained 7 bases not matched to a gene. CDR3 residues: CASRSPDRGRTEAFF. The CDR3 nucleotides read TGTGCCAGTAGATCCCCGGACAGGGGGCGCACTGAAGCTTTCTTT.

This clone was counted only a few times. The gene calls are TRBV11-2 and TRBJ2-2; 9 bases are a match to TRBD1. This CDR3 has 15 residues. From germline, CDR1 is SGHAT and CDR2 FQNNGV. Trimming cost V 5 bases and J 5 bases; bases outside gene matches: 6. CDR3 nucleotide sequence: TGTGCCAGCAGCCCCCGGGGGACAGGGACCGGGGAGCTGTTTTTT. It is translated as CASSPRGTGTGELFF.

The gene calls are TRBV11-2 and TRBJ2-1; D remains unclear. Germline V gene lookup returns CDR1 SGHAT and CDR2 FQNNGV. The V gene lost 6 bases and the J gene lost 5 bases, with 11 bases spanning the gap. CDR3 length: 13 residues. The CDR3 is CASRILTNNEQFF. CDR3 nucleotide sequence: TGTGCCAGCAGAATTTTAACTAACAATGAGCAGTTCTTC. Using reference TRBV11-2 and TRBJ2-1 for the parts outside the CDR3, the full variable domain is EAGVAQSPRYKIIEKRQSVAFWCNPISGHATLYWYQQILGQGPKLLIQFQNNGVVDDSQLPKDRFSAERLKGVDSTLKIQPAKLEDSAVYLCASRILTNNEQFFGPGTRLTVL.

The chain combines TRBV20-1 with TRBJ1-1, with no clear D. From germline, CDR1 is DFQATT and CDR2 SNEGSKA (reference sequence). CDR3 length equals 10 residues. Trimming took off 3 bases at V and 8 bases at J, with 7 bases between the two ends. The CDR3 here is CSASDREAFF. CDR3 DNA sequence: TGCAGTGCTAGCGACCGCGAAGCTTTCTTT.

This rearrangement joins TRBV29-1 to TRBJ2-1; D not resolved. The V end was cut by 7 bases, the J end by 7 bases, with 17 bases between. Germline lookup yields CDR1 SQVTM and CDR2 ANQGSEA. The CDR3 extends over 13 amino acids. The CDR3 region has the DNA TGCAGCGCCCTAACAGTCCTTTTAAATGAGCAGTTCTTC. Its protein is CSALTVLLNEQFF.

This clone came up once. This rearrangement joins TRBV5-4 to TRBJ2-5; D is ambiguous. CDR1 is SGHNT, CDR2 YYREEE, per germline (reference sequence). Trimming removed 2 bases from V and 2 bases from J, with 13 bases in between. CDR3 length equals 15 residues. Here the CDR3 DNA reads TGTGCCAGCAGCTTAGAAACGAACAGACAAGAGACCCAGTACTTC. Translating it yields CASSLETNRQETQYF.

This chain connects TRBV18 to TRBJ1-1; 12 nucleotides align to TRBD1. After removal of 3 bases from V and 4 bases from J, the junction contained 3 bases not matched to a gene. This CDR3 is 15 amino acids long. Germline V lookup: CDR1 KGHSH, CDR2 LQKENI. The CDR3 here is CASSPGQGAGTEAFF. The CDR3 bases are TGTGCCAGCTCACCGGGACAGGGGGCAGGCACTGAAGCTTTCTTT.

The genes are TRBV30 and TRBJ1-4, with D unresolved. V lost 2 bases to trimming and J lost 0 bases, with 16 bases between them. From germline, CDR1 is GTSNPN and CDR2 SVGIG (reference sequence). This CDR3 has 17 residues. The CDR3 bases are TGTGCCTGGAGTTCCGGCCAGTCGACCGCAACTAATGAAAAACTGTTTTTT. Translation: CAWSSGQSTATNEKLFF.